This T cell receptor (beta chain) was documented in a study of CD8 T cells in ankylosing spondylitis. Germline V gene sequence: CDR1 MDHEN, CDR2 SYDVKM. V was pared by 4 bases and J by 1 base, with 10 bases between. This CDR3 has 14 residues. TCRdb itself ran the 5' RACE reads through MiXCR, one entry per CDR3 protein. The top ten hold approximately 20% of the sample, which has 200,000 to 250,000 distinct CDR3 sequences, roughly a tenth seen once. This sequence was found in a male donor with ankylosing spondylitis or in good health (not recorded which). The sample taken for sequencing was blood, either unsorted or a sorted T cell fraction (not recorded which). This sequence joins TRBV28 and TRBJ1-1; D ambiguous. CDR3 sequence reads: CASSSEPENTEAFF. CDR3 DNA sequence: TGTGCCAGCAGTTCGGAGCCCGAGAACACTGAAGCTTTCTTT.